Below, one T cell receptor beta chain is given with its context. Its antigen remains unidentified. With 60 Vbeta and 13 Jbeta primers, the PCR was carried out. Data came from immunoSEQ multiplex PCR; TCRdb stores just in-frame clones and leaves some out. The sample records tens of thousands of clones, 75% to 85% being singletons. These data come from a study of cytomegalovirus exposure and HLA in healthy donors. Study information: The roughly 120 million unique TCR beta sequences, from about 179 million T cells, were found by an earlier analysis.

Germline CDR1 and CDR2: SGHVS and FNYEAQ. V was clipped by 3 bases and J by 2 bases; unmatched bases: 8. This CDR3 is built from 17 residues. Study observations and caveats: CMV antigen specificity of three CMV-associated chains was confirmed in vitro.

The TCR sequence derives from a woman younger than 45 in good health and CMV-seronegative. The chain is built from TRBV7-6 and TRBJ2-5; TRBD2 aligns across 11 bases. Sequencing was carried out using PBMCs. The CDR3: CASSFLLAGEIQETQYF. The CDR3 nucleotides are TGTGCCAGCAGCTTCTTACTAGCGGGAGAGATACAAGAGACCCAGTACTTC. Full variable domain (remainder filled in from reference TRBV7-6 and TRBJ2-5): GAGVSQSPRYKVTKRGQDVALRCDPISGHVSLYWYRQALGQGPEFLTYFNYEAQQDKSGLPNDRFSAERPEGSISTLTIQRTEQRDSAMYRCASSFLLAGEIQETQYFGPGTRLLVL.